This TCR beta chain comes out of a study of tumor-infiltrating lymphocytes in oesophageal squamous cell carcinoma. In this sample, this clonotype turned up many times. The CDR3 has 13 residues. The J segment lost 6 bases and the V segment lost 5 bases, leaving 6 bases of the junction unmatched. Per germline, CDR1 WNHNN and CDR2 SYGVQD (reference sequence). One entry per CDR3 protein results from TCRdb running MiXCR on the PCR reads. This sample has about 25,000 distinct CDR3 sequences, with roughly 40% found just once. Material: esophageal tumor tissue. The V and J genes are TRBV10-1 and TRBJ2-7; 8 bases line up with TRBD2. The sequence came from a male donor with esophageal squamous cell carcinoma. In DNA, the CDR3 is TGCGCCAGCAGTCGTAGCGGGATTAGCGAGCAGTACTTC. This gives the protein CASSRSGISEQYF.